This T cell receptor beta chain was obtained from a study of blood T cells in healthy people across ages. To note about this clonotype: The antigen is not known.

With a J-beta primer mix and a sample-barcoded 5' primer, a second PCR ran 7 to 11 cycles. Every sample produced at least 2.5 million CDR3-containing paired-end reads. TCRdb re-called the 5' RACE reads through MiXCR, storing one row per CDR3 protein. Of hundreds of thousands of distinct CDR3 sequences in the sample, 40% to 45% are singletons; the top ten hold 25% to 35%. The germline CDR1 and CDR2 sequences are SGHAT and FQDESV (reference sequence). The CDR3 contains 14 residues. V trimming: 5 bases; J trimming: 10 bases; junction bases outside the gene matches: 6. General study findings and limits: Older individuals had lower TCR beta diversity per million T cells (the decline was roughly linear). Diversity estimated from one million T cells was considered an underestimate.

A minimum of 7 million PBMCs was isolated per sample. The clonotype was recovered from an elderly man in good health. Input material: blood. The genes are TRBV11-1 and TRBJ2-1; 12 bases line up with TRBD2. This CDR3 reads CASSRLAGDEEQFF. The CDR3 DNA is TGTGCCAGCAGCAGACTAGCGGGAGACGAAGAGCAGTTCTTC.